This T cell receptor (beta chain) was profiled in a study of shared clonotypes between healthy human individuals. In the study overall: Each donor contributed plates that comprised three CD4 naive, three CD4 memory, two CD8 naive and one CD8 memory. Findings of the study overall: Despite large depth, sorted-subset datasets appeared incompletely sequenced. Sharing of clonotypes among donors was expected to vary with sequencing depth. The study found 4.5% to 6% of naive CD4 clonotypes shared across a handful of donors.

J gave up 2 bases and V 0 bases, and 9 bases lay outside the gene matches. Germline CDR1 and CDR2: KGHSH and LQKENI. This CDR3 has 18 residues. TCRdb keeps only in-frame clones here, not all; method: immunoSEQ multiplex PCR. The sample lists some 2 million clones; about 95% were seen once. On this clone: Its antigen remains unknown.

The sequencing input was naive CD4+ T cells sorted from blood. The subset: CD45RA+ positively selected. The sequence was obtained from a man in his late teens or twenties in good health. The gene calls are TRBV18 and TRBJ2-3; TRBD2 agrees at 9 bases. The CDR3, as DNA: TGTGCCAGCTCACCACCGTGGGCTAGCGGGGCCTACACAGATACGCAGTATTTT. This codes for CASSPPWASGAYTDTQYF.